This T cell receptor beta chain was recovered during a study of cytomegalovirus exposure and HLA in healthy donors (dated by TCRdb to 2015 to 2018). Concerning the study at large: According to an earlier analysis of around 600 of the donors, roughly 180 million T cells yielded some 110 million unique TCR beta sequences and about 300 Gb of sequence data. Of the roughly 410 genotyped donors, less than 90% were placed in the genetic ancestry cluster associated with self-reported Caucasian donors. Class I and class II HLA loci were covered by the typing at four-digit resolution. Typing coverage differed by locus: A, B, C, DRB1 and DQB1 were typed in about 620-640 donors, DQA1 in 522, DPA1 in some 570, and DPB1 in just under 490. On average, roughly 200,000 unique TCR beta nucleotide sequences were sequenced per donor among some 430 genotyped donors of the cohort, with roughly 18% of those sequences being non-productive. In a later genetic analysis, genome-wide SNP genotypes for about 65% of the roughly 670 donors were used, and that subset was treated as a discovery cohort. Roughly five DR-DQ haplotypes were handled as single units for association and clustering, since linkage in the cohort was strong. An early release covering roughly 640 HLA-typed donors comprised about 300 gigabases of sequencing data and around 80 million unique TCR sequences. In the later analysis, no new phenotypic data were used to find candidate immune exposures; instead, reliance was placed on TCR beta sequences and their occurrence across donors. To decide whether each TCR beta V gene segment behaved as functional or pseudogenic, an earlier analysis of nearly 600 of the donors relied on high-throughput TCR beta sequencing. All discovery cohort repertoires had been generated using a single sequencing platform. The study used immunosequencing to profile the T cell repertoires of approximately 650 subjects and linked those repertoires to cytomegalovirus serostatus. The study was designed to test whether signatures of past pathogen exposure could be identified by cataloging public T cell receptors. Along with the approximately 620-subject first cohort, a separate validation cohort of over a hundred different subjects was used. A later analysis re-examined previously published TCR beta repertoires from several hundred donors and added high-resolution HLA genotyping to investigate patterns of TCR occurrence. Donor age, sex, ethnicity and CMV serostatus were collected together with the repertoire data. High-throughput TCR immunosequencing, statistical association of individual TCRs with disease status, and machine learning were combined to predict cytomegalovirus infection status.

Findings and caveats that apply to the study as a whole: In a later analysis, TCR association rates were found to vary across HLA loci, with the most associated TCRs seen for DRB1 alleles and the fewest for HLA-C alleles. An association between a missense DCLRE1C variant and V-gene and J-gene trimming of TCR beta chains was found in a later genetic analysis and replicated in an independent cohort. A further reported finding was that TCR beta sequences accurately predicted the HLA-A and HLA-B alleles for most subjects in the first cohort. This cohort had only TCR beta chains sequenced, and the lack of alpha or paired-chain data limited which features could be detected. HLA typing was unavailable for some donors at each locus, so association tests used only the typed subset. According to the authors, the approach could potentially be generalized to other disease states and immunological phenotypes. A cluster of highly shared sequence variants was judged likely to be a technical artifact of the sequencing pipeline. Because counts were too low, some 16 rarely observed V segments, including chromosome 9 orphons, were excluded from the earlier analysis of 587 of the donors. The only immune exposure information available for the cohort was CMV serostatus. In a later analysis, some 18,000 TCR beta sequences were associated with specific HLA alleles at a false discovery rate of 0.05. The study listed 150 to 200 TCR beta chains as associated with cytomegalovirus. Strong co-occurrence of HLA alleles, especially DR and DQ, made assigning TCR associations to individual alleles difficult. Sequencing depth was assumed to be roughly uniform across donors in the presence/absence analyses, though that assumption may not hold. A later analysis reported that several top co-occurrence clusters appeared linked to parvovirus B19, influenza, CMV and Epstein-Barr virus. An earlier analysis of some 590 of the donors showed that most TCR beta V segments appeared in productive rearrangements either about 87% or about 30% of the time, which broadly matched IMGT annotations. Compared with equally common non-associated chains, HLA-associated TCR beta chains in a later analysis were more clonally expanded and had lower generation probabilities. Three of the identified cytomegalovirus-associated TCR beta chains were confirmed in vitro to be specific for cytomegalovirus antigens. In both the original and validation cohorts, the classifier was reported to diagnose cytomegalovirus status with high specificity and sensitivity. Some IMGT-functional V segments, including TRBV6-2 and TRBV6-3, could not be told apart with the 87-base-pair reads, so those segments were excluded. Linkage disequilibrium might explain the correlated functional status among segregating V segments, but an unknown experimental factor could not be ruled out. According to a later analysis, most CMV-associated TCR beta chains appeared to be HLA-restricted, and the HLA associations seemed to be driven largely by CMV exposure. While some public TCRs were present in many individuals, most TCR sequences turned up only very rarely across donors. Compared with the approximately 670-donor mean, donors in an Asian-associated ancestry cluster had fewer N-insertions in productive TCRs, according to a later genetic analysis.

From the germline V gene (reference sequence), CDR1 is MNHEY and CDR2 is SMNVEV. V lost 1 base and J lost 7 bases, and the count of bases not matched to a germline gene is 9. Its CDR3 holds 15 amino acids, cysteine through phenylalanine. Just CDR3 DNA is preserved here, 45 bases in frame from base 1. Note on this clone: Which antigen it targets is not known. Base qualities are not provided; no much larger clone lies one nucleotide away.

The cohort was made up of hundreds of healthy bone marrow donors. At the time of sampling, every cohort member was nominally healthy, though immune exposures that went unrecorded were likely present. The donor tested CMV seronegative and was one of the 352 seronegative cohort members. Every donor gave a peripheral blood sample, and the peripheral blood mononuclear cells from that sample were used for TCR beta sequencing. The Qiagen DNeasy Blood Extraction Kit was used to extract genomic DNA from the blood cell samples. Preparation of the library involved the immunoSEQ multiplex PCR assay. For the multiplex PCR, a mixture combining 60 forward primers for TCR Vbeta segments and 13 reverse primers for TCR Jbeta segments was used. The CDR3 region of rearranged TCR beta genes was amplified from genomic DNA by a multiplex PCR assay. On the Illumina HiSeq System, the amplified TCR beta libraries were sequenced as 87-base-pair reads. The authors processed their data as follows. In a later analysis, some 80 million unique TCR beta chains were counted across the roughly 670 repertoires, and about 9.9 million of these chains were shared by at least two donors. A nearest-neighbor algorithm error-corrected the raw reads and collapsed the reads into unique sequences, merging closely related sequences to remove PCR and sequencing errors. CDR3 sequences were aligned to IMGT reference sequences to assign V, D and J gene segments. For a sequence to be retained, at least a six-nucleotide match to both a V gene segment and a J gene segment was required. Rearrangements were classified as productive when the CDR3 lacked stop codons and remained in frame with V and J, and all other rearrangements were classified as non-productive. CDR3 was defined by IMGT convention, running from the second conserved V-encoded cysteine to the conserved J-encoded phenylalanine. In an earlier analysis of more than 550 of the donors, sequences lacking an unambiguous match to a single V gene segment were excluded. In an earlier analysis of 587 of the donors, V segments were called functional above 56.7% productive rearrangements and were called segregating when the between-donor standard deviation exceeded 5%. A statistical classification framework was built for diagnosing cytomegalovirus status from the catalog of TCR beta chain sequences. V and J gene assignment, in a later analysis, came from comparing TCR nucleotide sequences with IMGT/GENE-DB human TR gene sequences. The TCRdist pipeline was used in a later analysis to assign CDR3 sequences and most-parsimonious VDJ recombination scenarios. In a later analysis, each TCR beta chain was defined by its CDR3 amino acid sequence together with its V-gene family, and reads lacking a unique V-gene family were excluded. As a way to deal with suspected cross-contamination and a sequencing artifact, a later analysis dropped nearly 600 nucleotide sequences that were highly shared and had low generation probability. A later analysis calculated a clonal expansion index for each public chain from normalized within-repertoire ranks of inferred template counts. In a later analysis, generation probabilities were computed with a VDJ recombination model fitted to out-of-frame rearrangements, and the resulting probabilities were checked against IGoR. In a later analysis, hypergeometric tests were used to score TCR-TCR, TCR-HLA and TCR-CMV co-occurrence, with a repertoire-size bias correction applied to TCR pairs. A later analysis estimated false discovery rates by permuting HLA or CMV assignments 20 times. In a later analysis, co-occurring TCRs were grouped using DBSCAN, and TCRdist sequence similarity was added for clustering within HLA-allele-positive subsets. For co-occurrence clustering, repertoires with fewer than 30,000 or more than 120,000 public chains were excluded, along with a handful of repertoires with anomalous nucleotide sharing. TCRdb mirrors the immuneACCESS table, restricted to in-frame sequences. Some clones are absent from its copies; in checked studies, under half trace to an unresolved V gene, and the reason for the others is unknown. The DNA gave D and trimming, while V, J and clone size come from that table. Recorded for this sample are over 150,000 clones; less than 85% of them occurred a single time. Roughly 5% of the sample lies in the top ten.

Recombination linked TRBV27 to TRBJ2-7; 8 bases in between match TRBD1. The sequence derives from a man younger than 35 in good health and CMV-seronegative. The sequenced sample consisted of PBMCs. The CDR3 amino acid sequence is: CASSLFTGGSVEQYF. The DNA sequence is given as TGTGCCAGCAGTTTATTCACAGGGGGTTCGGTTGAGCAGTACTTC.